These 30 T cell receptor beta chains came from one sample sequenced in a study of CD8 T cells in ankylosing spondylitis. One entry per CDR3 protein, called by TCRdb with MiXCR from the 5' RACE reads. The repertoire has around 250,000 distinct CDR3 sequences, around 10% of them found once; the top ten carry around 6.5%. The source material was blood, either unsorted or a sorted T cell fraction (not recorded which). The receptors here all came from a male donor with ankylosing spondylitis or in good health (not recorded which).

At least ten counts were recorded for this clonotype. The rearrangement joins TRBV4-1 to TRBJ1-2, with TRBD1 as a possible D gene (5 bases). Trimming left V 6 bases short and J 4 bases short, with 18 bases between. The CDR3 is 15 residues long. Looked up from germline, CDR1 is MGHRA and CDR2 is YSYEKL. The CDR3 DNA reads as TGCGCCAGCAGACCAACTTCAAGACAGCTCTATGGCTACACCTTC. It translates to CASRPTSRQLYGYTF.

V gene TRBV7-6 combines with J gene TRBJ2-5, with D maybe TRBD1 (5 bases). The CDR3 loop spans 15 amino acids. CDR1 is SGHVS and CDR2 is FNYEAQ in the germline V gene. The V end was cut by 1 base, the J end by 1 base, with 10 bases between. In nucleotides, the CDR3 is TGTGCCAGCAGCTTAGAAGGGGCCTCCCAAGAGACCCAGTACTTC. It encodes CASSLEGASQETQYF.

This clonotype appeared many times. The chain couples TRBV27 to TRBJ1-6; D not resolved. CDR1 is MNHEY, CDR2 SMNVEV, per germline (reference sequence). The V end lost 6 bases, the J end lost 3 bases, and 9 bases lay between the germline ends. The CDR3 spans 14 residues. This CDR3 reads CASSRDFYNSPLHF. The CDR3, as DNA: TGTGCCAGCAGCCGAGACTTCTATAATTCACCCCTCCACTTT.

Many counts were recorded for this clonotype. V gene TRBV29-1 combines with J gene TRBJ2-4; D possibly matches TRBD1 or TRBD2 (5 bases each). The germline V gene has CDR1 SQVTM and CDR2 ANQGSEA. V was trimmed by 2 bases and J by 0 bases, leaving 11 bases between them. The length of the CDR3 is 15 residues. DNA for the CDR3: TGCAGCGTTGAACATACGGGGCGAGCCAAAAACATTCAGTACTTC. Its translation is CSVEHTGRAKNIQYF.

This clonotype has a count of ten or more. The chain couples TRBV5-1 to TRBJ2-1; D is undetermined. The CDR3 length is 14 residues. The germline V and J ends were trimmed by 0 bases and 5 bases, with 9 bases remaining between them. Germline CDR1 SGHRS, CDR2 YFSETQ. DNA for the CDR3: TGCGCCAGCAGCTTGGGTCAGGCAGACAATGAGCAGTTCTTC. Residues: CASSLGQADNEQFF.

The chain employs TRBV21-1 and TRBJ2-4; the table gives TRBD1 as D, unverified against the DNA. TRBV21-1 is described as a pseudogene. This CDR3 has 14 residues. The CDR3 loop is CASIPDRAKNIQYF. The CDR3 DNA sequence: TGTGCCAGCATCCCTGACAGGGCCAAAAACATTCAGTACTTC.

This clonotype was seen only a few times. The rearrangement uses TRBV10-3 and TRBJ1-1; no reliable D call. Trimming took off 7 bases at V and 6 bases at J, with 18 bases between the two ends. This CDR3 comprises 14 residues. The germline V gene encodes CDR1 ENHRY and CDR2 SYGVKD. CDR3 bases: TGTGCCATCAAAGTCTCCCCCATGGGCGCTGAAGCTTTCTTT. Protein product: CAIKVSPMGAEAFF.

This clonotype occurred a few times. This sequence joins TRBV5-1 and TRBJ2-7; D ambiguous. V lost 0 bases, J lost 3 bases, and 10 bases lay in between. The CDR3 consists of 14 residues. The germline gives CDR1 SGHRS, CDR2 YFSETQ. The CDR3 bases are TGCGCCAGCAGCTTGGACGATATCTACTACGAGCAGTACTTC. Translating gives CASSLDDIYYEQYF.

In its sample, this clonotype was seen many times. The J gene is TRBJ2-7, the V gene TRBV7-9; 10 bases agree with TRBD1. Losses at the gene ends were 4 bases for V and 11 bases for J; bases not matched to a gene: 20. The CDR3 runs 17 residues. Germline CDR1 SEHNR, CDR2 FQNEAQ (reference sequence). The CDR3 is CASSSTPGTGEIKLEYF. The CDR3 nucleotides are TGTGCCAGCAGCTCAACCCCTGGGACAGGGGAGATTAAATTGGAGTACTTC.

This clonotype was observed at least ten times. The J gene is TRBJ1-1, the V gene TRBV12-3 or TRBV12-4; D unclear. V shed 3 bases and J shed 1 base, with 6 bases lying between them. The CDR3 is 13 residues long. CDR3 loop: CASSFAGNTEAFF. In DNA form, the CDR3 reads TGTGCCAGCAGTTTTGCCGGGAACACTGAAGCTTTCTTT.

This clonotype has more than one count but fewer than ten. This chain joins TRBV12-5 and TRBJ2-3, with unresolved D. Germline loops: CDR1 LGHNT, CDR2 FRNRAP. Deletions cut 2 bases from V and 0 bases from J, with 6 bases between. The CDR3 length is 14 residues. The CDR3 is CASGLTSSTDTQYF. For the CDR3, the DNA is TGTGCTAGTGGTTTGACCTCTAGCACAGATACGCAGTATTTT.

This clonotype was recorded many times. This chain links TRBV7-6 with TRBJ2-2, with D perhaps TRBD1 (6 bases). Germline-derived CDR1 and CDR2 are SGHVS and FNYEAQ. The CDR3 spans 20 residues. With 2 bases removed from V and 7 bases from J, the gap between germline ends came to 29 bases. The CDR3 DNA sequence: TGTGCCAGCAGCTTATTCAGCTCCCCCTCCTCGACAGGCCGACGCGGGGAGCTGTTTTTT. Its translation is CASSLFSSPSSTGRRGELFF. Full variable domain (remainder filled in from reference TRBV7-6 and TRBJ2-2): GAGVSQSPRYKVTKRGQDVALRCDPISGHVSLYWYRQALGQGPEFLTYFNYEAQQDKSGLPNDRFSAERPEGSISTLTIQRTEQRDSAMYRCASSLFSSPSSTGRRGELFFGEGSRLTVL.

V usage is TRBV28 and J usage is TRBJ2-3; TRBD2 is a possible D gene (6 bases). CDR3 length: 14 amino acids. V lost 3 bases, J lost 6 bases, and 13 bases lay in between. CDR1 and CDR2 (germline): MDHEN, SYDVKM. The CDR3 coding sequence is TGTGCCAGCAGTTTCCCCGGGACTGGCGATACGCAGTATTTT. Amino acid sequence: CASSFPGTGDTQYF.

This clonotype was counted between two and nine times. DNA for the CDR3: TGTGCCAGCAGTTTCGGGGACAGGAGGGGCTACACCTTC. It yields the protein CASSFGDRRGYTF. The rearrangement uses TRBV12-3 or TRBV12-4 and TRBJ1-2; 8 positions agree with TRBD1. V trimming: 3 bases; J trimming: 8 bases; junction bases outside the gene matches: 5. CDR3 length equals 13 residues.

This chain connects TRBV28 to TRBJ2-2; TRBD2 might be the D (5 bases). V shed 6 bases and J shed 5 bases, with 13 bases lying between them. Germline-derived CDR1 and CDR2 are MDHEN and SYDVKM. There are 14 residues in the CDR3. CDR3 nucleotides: TGTGCCAGCAGACGGGATAGCGCAACCGGGGAGCTGTTTTTT. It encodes CASRRDSATGELFF.

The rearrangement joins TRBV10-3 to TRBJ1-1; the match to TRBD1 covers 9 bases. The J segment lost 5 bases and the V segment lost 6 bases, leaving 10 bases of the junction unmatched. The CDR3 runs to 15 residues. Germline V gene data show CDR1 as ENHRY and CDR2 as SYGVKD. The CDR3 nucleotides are TGTGCCATCAGGGGCCGGGGACAGGGTGAGACTGAAGCTTTCTTT. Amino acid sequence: CAIRGRGQGETEAFF.

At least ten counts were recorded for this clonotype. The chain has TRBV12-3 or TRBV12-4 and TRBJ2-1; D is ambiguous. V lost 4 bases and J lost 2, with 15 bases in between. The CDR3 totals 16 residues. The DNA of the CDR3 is TGTGCCAGCAGTTCCCTCGATCCCTCCGCCTACAATGAGCAGTTCTTC. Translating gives CASSSLDPSAYNEQFF.

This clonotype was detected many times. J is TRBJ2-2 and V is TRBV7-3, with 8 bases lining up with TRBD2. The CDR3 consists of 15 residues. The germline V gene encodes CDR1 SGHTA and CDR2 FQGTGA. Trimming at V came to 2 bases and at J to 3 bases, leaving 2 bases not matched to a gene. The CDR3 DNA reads TGTGCCAGCAGCTTAGACGGGGGGGACACCGGGGAGCTGTTTTTT. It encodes CASSLDGGDTGELFF. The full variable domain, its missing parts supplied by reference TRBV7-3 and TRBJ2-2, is GAGVSQTPSNKVTEKGKYVELRCDPISGHTALYWYRQSLGQGPEFLIYFQGTGAADDSGLPNDRFFAVRPEGSVSTLKIQRTERGDSAVYLCASSLDGGDTGELFFGEGSRLTVL.

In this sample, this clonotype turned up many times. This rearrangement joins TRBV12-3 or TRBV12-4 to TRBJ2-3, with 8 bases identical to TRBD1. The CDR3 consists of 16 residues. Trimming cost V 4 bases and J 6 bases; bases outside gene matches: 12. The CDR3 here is CASSSERQGPHDTQYF. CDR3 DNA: TGTGCCAGCAGTTCGGAACGACAGGGGCCCCACGATACGCAGTATTTT.

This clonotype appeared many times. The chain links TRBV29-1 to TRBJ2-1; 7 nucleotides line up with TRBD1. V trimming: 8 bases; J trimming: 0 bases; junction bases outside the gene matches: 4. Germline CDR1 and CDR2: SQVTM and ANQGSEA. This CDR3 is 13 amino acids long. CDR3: CSHRDSSYNEQFF. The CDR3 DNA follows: TGCAGCCACCGGGACAGCTCCTACAATGAGCAGTTCTTC.

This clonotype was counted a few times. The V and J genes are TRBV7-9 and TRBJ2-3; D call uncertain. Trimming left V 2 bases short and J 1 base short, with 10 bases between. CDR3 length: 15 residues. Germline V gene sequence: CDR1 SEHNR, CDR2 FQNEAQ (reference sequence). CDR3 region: CASSLLTGRTDTQYF. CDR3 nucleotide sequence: TGTGCCAGCAGCTTACTAACTGGACGCACAGATACGCAGTATTTT.

CDR3 protein: CASSLSLAGQYEQFF. CDR3 in DNA: TGTGCCAGCAGCTTATCGCTAGCGGGACAGTATGAGCAGTTCTTC. The rearrangement uses TRBV7-8 and TRBJ2-1; 9 nucleotides agree with TRBD2. The length of the CDR3 is 15 residues. CDR1 is SGHVS and CDR2 is FQNEAQ in the germline V gene. V gave up 2 bases and J gave up 8 bases; unmatched junction bases: 7.

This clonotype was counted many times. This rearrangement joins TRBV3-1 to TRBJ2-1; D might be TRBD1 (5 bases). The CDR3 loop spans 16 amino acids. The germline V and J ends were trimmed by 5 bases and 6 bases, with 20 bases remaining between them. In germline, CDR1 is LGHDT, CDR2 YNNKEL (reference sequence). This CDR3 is CASSALIIPGSNEQFF. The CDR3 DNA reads TGTGCCAGCAGCGCCCTCATAATCCCAGGGTCCAATGAGCAGTTCTTC.

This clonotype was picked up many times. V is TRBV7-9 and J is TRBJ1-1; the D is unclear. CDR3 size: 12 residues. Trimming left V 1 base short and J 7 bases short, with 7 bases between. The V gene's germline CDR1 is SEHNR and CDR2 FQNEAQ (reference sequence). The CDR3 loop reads CASSLGAGEAFF. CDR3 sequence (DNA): TGTGCCAGCAGCTTAGGGGCCGGTGAAGCTTTCTTT.

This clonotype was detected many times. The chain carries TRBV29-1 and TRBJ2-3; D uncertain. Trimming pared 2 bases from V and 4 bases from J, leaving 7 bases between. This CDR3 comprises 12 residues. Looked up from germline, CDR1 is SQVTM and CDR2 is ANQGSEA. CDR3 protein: CSVERSPDTQYF. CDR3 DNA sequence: TGCAGCGTTGAAAGGTCCCCAGATACGCAGTATTTT.

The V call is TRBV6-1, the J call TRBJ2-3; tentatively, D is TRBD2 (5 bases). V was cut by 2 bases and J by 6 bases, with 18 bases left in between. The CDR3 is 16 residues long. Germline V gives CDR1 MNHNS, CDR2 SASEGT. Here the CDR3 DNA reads TGTGCCAGCAGTGAAAGCTTGGACTCAGTGGGGGATACGCAGTATTTT. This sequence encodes CASSESLDSVGDTQYF.

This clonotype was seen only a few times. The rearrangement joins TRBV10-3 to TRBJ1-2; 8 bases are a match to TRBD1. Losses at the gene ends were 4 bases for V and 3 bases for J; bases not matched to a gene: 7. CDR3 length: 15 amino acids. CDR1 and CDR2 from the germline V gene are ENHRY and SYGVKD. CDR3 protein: CAISVQGQGDYGYTF. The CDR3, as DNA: TGTGCCATCAGTGTCCAAGGACAGGGTGACTATGGCTACACCTTC.

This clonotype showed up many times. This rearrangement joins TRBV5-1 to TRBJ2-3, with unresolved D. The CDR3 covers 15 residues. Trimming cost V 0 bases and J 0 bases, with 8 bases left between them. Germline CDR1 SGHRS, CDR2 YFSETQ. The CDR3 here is CASSLELPSTDTQYF. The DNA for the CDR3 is TGCGCCAGCAGCTTGGAACTACCTAGCACAGATACGCAGTATTTT.

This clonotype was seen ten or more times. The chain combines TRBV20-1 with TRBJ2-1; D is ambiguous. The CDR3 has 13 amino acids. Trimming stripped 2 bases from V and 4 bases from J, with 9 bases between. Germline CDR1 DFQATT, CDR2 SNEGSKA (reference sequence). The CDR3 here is CSARLAEYNEQFF. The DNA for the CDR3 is TGCAGTGCTAGACTCGCGGAGTACAATGAGCAGTTCTTC.

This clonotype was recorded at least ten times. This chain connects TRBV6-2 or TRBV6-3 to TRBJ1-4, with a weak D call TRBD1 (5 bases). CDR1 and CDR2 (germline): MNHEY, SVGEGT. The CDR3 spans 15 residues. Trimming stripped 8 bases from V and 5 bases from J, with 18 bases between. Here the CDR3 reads CASSPIQEINEKLFF. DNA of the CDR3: TGTGCCAGCTCGCCCATACAGGAGATAAATGAAAAACTGTTTTTT.